Listed below are T cell receptor beta chains from one sample, sequenced in a study of T-cell memory formation after mild COVID-19. One entry per CDR3 protein, called by TCRdb with MiXCR from the 5' RACE reads. The sample shows 250,000 to 300,000 distinct CDR3 sequences, roughly 17% of them seen only once. The sequencing sample was made of PBMCs or a T cell subset sorted from them (not recorded which). All receptors come from a man aged 18 to 29 who had mild COVID-19 (a few samples of this study predate the infection). Cell type and time point are not known. CDR3s include the opening cysteine and the closing phenylalanine or tryptophan. The order of the fields is V gene, clone size, D gene, J gene, CDR3 DNA, CDR3 protein. A D gene is named only where the DNA matches it firmly. Only some rows state a clone size, as once, few, many or a class for expanded clones.

TRBV6-2/TRBV6-3	.	.	TRBJ1-1	TGTGCCAGCAAGGGGGTGGGTATCACTGAAGCTTTCTTT	CASKGVGITEAFF
TRBV7-9	few	.	TRBJ2-3	TGTGCCAGCAGCTTAAACCTCGGAGCTAGCGCGGGCACAGATACGCAGTATTTT	CASSLNLGASAGTDTQYF
TRBV9	few	.	TRBJ2-3	TGTGCCAGCAGCGTCTCCTCTAGCACAGATACGCAGTATTTT	CASSVSSSTDTQYF
TRBV5-1	few	.	TRBJ2-3	TGCGCCAGCAGTCCCACAAAAACAGATACGCAGTATTTT	CASSPTKTDTQYF
TRBV7-2	many	.	TRBJ2-3	TGTGCCAGCAGCTTCCTAAGAGATACGCAGTATTTT	CASSFLRDTQYF
TRBV4-2	many	TRBD1	TRBJ2-1	TGTGCCAGCAGCCACCCAACCTGGGACAGCCGATACAATGAGCAGTTCTTC	CASSHPTWDSRYNEQFF
TRBV6-2/TRBV6-3	many	.	TRBJ2-2	TGTGCCAGCAGCTACAACACCGGGGAGCTGTTTTTT	CASSYNTGELFF
TRBV5-1	.	TRBD1	TRBJ1-2	TGCGCCAGCAGCCGGGGGACAGAGAATGGCTACACCTTC	CASSRGTENGYTF
TRBV6-1	.	.	TRBJ2-7	TGTGCCAGCAGTGAGTGGACCTACGAGCAGTACTTC	CASSEWTYEQYF
TRBV7-2	.	.	TRBJ1-5	TGTGCCAGCAGCTACGATGGGGGCCGGCAGCCCCAGCATTTT	CASSYDGGRQPQHF
TRBV15	few	TRBD2	TRBJ2-5	TGTGCCACCAGCCCTGGACTAGCGGGGCAAGAGACCCAGTACTTC	CATSPGLAGQETQYF
TRBV12-3/TRBV12-4	.	.	TRBJ2-5	TGTGCCAGCAGTCACCCTGGGGTCTCGCTGGGGACCCAGTACTTC	CASSHPGVSLGTQYF
TRBV12-3/TRBV12-4	many	.	TRBJ2-3	TGTGCCAGCAGCGTTGACAGCCCAAGCGGTACGCAGTATTTT	CASSVDSPSGTQYF
TRBV24-1	few	TRBD1	TRBJ2-5	TGTGCCACCAGCGAAGGGGGCCGGCGGGAGACCCAGTACTTC	CATSEGGRRETQYF
TRBV20-1	few	.	TRBJ2-3	TGCAGTGCTTGGGGAACGGGACGGCGGGGATATCCCACAGATACGCAGTATTTT	CSAWGTGRRGYPTDTQYF
TRBV5-1	.	.	TRBJ2-2	TGCGCCAGCAGCTTGGATGGCCAGGGGTATACCGGGGAGCTGTTTTTT	CASSLDGQGYTGELFF
TRBV12-3/TRBV12-4	.	TRBD1	TRBJ1-4	TGTGCCAGCACCCGGACAGGGTTGGTTGAAAAACTGTTTTTT	CASTRTGLVEKLFF
TRBV7-9	.	.	TRBJ2-3	TGTGCCAGCAGCTTACGCGGGGGCCACACAGATACGCAGTATTTT	CASSLRGGHTDTQYF
TRBV27	few	TRBD1	TRBJ2-1	TGTGCCAGCACCCCGGGTAGGGGGCTATTTAATGAGCAGTTCTTC	CASTPGRGLFNEQFF
TRBV20-1	.	TRBD2	TRBJ2-5	TGCAGCCATCAGAGCGCGGGACTAGCGAGCGAGACCCAGTACTTC	CSHQSAGLASETQYF
TRBV6-2/TRBV6-3	.	TRBD2	TRBJ2-1	TGTGCCAGCAGTTACGTAGCGGGGGGCTCCTACAATGAGCAGTTCTTC	CASSYVAGGSYNEQFF
TRBV6-2/TRBV6-3	many	.	TRBJ2-3	TGTGCCAGCACCTACTGGGGCACAGATACGCAGTATTTT	CASTYWGTDTQYF
TRBV6-2/TRBV6-3	few	TRBD1	TRBJ1-6	TGTGCCAGCAGTACCCCCGGACAGGGATCTTTGACTGATTCACCCCTCCACTTT	CASSTPGQGSLTDSPLHF
TRBV7-9	.	.	TRBJ1-1	TGTGCCAGCCAAAGGTGGGGGCAGGGACCGAACACTGAAGCTTTCTTT	CASQRWGQGPNTEAFF
TRBV11-2	.	TRBD2	TRBJ2-5	TGTGCCAGCAGCGGGGCGGGGGGGTCGGAGACCCAGTACTTC	CASSGAGGSETQYF
TRBV6-5	many	TRBD1	TRBJ1-3	TGTGCCAGCAGTCGTACAGGGGCTGGAAACACCATATATTTT	CASSRTGAGNTIYF